This T cell receptor beta chain comes out of a study of shared clonotypes between healthy human individuals. Germline V gene lookup returns CDR1 MDHEN and CDR2 SYDVKM. This CDR3 is 13 amino acids long. V gave up 5 bases and J gave up 7 bases; unmatched junction bases: 7. Worth noting for this clone: The target antigen is unknown.

The split of CD4+ cells yielded CD45RA+ naive and CD45RA-negative memory subsets. Using immunoSEQ multiplex PCR, the repertoire was profiled, and TCRdb retains in-frame clones only, with some absent. Among 1 million to 1.3 million clones listed, approximately 80% were seen once. Study-wide results and caveats: What naive subsets generally showed was a larger estimated richness than memory subsets showed.

What was sequenced was memory CD4+ T cells from PBMCs. Subset defined: CD45RA-negative fraction. The V and J genes are TRBV28 and TRBJ2-5, with 7 bases aligning to TRBD2. The clonotype originates from a man aged 18-30 years in good health. Some clones in this sample may be carry-over from other donors' samples. The CDR3 DNA reads TGTGCCAGCAGTGGGGGAGGGGCACTGACCCAGTACTTC. Its protein product is CASSGGGALTQYF.